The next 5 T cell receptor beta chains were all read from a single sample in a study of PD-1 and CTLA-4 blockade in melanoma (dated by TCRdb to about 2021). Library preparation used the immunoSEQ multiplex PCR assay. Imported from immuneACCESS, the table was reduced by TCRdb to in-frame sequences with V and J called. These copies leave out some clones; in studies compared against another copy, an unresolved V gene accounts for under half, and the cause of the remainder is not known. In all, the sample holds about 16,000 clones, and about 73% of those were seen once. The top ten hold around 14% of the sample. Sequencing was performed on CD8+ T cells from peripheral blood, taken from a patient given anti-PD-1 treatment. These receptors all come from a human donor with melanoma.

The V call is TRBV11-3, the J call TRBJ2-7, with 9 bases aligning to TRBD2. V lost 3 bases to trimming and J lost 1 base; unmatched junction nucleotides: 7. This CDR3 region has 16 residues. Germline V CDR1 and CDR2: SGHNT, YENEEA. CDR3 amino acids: CASSFSSGSGSYEQYF. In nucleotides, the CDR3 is TGTGCCAGCAGCTTTAGTAGCGGGAGCGGGTCCTACGAGCAGTACTTC.

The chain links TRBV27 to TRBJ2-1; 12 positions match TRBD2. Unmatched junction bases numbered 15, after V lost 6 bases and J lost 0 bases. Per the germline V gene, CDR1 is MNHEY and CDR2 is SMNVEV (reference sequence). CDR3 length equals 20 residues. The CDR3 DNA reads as TGTGCCAGCAGCTCTCTTTCGGGACTAGCGGGCCTTTCCTCCTACAATGAGCAGTTCTTC. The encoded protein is CASSSLSGLAGLSSYNEQFF.

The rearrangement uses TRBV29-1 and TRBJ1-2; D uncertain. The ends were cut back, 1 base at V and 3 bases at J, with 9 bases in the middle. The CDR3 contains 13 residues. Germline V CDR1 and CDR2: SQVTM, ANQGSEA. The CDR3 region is CSVEGPEHYGYTF. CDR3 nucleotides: TGCAGCGTTGAAGGGCCGGAACACTATGGCTACACCTTC.

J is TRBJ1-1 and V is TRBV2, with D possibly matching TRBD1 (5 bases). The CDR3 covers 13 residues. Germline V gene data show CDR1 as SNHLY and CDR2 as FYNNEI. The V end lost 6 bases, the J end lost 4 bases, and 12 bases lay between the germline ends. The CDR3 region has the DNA TGTGCCAGCAGCCCTGGGGGGTTCACTGAAGCTTTCTTT. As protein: CASSPGGFTEAFF.

CDR3 loop: CAISEDGGRIYEQYF. The CDR3, as DNA: TGTGCCATCAGTGAGGATGGGGGGCGAATCTACGAGCAGTACTTC. The chain is built from TRBV10-3 and TRBJ2-7; D possibly matches TRBD1 or TRBD2 (6 bases each). V gave up 2 bases and J gave up 3 bases, with 14 bases separating them. The CDR3 runs 15 residues. Germline-derived CDR1 and CDR2 are ENHRY and SYGVKD.